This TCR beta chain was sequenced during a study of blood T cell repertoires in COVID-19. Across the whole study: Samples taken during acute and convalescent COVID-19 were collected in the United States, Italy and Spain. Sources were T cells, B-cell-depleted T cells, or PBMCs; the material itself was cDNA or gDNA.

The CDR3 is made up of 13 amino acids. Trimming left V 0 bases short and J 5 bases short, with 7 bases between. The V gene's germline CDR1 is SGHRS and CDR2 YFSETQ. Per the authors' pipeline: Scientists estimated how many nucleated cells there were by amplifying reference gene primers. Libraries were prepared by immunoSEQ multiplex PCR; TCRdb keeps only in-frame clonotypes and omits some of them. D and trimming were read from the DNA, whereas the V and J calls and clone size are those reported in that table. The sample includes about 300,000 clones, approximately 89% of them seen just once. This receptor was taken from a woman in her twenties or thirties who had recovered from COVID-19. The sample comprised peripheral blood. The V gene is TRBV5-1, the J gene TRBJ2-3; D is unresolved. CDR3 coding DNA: TGCGCCAGCAGCTTGGCCCTCGGAGATACGCAGTATTTT. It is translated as CASSLALGDTQYF.